A selection of T cell receptor beta chains follows, all from one sample in a study of cytomegalovirus exposure and HLA in healthy donors. Sequencing used immunoSEQ multiplex PCR; TCRdb keeps in-frame clones, though not all of them. The sample includes roughly 110,000 clones, around 85% seen only once; the top ten take 3.5% to 4%. The material sequenced was PBMCs. Every receptor here comes from a man aged 55 to 69 in good health and CMV-seronegative. CDR3s include the opening cysteine and the closing phenylalanine or tryptophan. D genes are given only for firm matches. Clone size is not always given. Where it is, it says once, few, many or a class for expanded clones.

D | size | J | V | DNA | CDR3
. | . | TRBJ1-2 | TRBV28 | TGTGCCAGCAGTTTATCCGGCGGCCTCTATGGCTACACCTTC | CASSLSGGLYGYTF
. | . | TRBJ1-5 | TRBV2 | TGTGCCAGCAGTGAGGACATAAGCAATCAGCCCCAGCATTTT | CASSEDISNQPQHF
. | few | TRBJ2-6 | TRBV28 | TGTGCCAGCAGCCCCGGCGGTTCTGGGGCCAACGTCCTGACTTTC | CASSPGGSGANVLTF
TRBD1 | . | TRBJ2-4 | TRBV5-1 | TGCGCCAGCAGCTTAAGTGACAGGGGGTTAGTGGCCAAAAACATTCAGTACTTC | CASSLSDRGLVAKNIQYF
TRBD2 | once | TRBJ2-1 | TRBV6-5 | TGTGCCAGCAGTTTTAGCGGGGGGAATTACAATGAGCAGTTCTTC | CASSFSGGNYNEQFF
. | . | TRBJ2-1 | TRBV28 | TGTGCCAGCAGTTCGTCGGGACAACTTTACAATGAGCAGTTCTTC | CASSSSGQLYNEQFF
. | . | TRBJ1-2 | TRBV4-1 | TGCGCCAGCAGCCAAGCAATAAGAACAGCAAATAACTATGGCTACACCTTC | CASSQAIRTANNYGYTF
TRBD1 | . | TRBJ1-2 | TRBV6-5 | TGTGCCAGCAGGCGGACAGGGGTTGAAAGAGGCTACACCTTC | CASRRTGVERGYTF
TRBD1 | . | TRBJ2-7 | TRBV6-5 | TGTGCCAGTCGACAGGGTTCCTACGAGCAGTACTTC | CASRQGSYEQYF
. | . | TRBJ2-7 | TRBV11-2 | TGTGCCAGCAGCTTAACAGGATCGGGTCGACGAACCTACGAGCAGTACTTC | CASSLTGSGRRTYEQYF
. | . | TRBJ2-1 | TRBV5-1 | TGCGCCAGCAGCCTGGACAGCACCTACAATGAGCAGTTCTTC | CASSLDSTYNEQFF
TRBD1 | . | TRBJ1-2 | TRBV4-3 | TGCGCCAGCAGCCCCGGACAGGGAGGCTATGGCTACACCTTC | CASSPGQGGYGYTF
. | . | TRBJ1-1 | TRBV20-1 | TGCAGTGCCAACGGGAACACTGAAGCTTTCTTT | CSANGNTEAFF
. | . | TRBJ2-7 | TRBV2 | TGTGCCAGCGGAGTGGGGGCATCCTACGAGCAGTACTTC | CASGVGASYEQYF
TRBD1 | . | TRBJ2-5 | TRBV7-2 | TGTGCCAGCAGCTTCCAAGGGACAGCGACAGGGGAGACCCAGTACTTC | CASSFQGTATGETQYF
. | . | TRBJ2-2 | TRBV2 | TGTGCCAGCAACCAGCAGGGAACTAACACCGGGGAGCTGTTTTTT | CASNQQGTNTGELFF
. | few | TRBJ2-1 | TRBV6-1 | TGTGCCAGCATTATTGTCCAGAATACCTACAATGAGCAGTTCTTC | CASIIVQNTYNEQFF
. | . | TRBJ1-2 | TRBV5-4 | TGTGCCAGCAGCTCGGTGCGGATACTAAACTATGGCTACACCTTC | CASSSVRILNYGYTF
TRBD1 | few | TRBJ1-2 | TRBV30 | TGTGCCTGGAGTCTCCAACAGGGGAACTATGGCTACACCTTC | CAWSLQQGNYGYTF
. | few | TRBJ2-7 | TRBV5-6 | TGTGCCAGCAGCTTGGCCGACACCTTCCCTTACGAGCAGTACTTC | CASSLADTFPYEQYF
. | . | TRBJ2-2 | TRBV7-2 | TGTGCCAGCAGCCCTACCTCAAGGGGAATGGCTGTAGCCGGGGAGCTGTTTTTT | CASSPTSRGMAVAGELFF
TRBD1 | . | TRBJ1-5 | TRBV18 | TGTGCCAGCTCACCCCTACCTCGGACAGGCGATCAGCCCCAGCATTTT | CASSPLPRTGDQPQHF
. | . | TRBJ1-5 | TRBV27 | TGTGCCAGCAGTTTAGTCGGGGGCAATCAGCCCCAGCATTTT | CASSLVGGNQPQHF
TRBD1 | . | TRBJ1-1 | TRBV19 | TGTGCCAGTAGTAATACAGGGGGCTCCGAAGCTTTCTTT | CASSNTGGSEAFF
. | few | TRBJ2-2 | TRBV6-1 | TGTGCCAGCAGGTACAGGGACCCGACCACCGGGGAGCTGTTTTTT | CASRYRDPTTGELFF
. | . | TRBJ1-6 | TRBV6-4 | TGTGCCAGCAGTGCCCTAACAACCGCAAATCGGGATCCCGATAATTCACCCCTCCACTTT | CASSALTTANRDPDNSPLHF
TRBD1 | . | TRBJ2-7 | TRBV11-3 | TGTGCCAGCAGCTTACAAAGTACGGGACAGGGCCGTCACGAGCAGTACTTC | CASSLQSTGQGRHEQYF
TRBD2 | . | TRBJ2-5 | TRBV5-1 | TGCGCCAGCAGCCTACAAGGGACTAGTTCGGGGACCCAGTACTTC | CASSLQGTSSGTQYF
. | few | TRBJ1-3 | TRBV6-4 | TGTGCCAGCAGTGACTCTAGGGGTCCCAACTCTGGAAACACCATATATTTT | CASSDSRGPNSGNTIYF
TRBD1 | once | TRBJ2-5 | TRBV5-1 | TGCGCCAGCAGCGGAGACAGGGGGCAGTCAATAAAGACCCAGTACTTC | CASSGDRGQSIKTQYF
. | once | TRBJ1-1 | TRBV5-6 | TGTGCCAGCAGCCTCCGGGGTTCCGAAGCTTTCTTT | CASSLRGSEAFF
TRBD2 | few | TRBJ2-7 | TRBV10-2 | TGCGCCAGCAGTGAACCTAGCGGGGGAACCTACGAGCAGTACTTC | CASSEPSGGTYEQYF
. | . | TRBJ1-5 | TRBV4-2 | TGTGCCAGCAGCCACGCGCTCGGAGGTAATAGCAATCAGCCCCAGCATTTT | CASSHALGGNSNQPQHF
TRBD2 | . | TRBJ2-3 | TRBV19 | TGTGCCAGTAGTACCCCCACTAGCGGGGGGGCAGATACGCAGTATTTT | CASSTPTSGGADTQYF
TRBD2 | . | TRBJ2-5 | TRBV4-2 | TGTGCCAGCAGCCCAGAGGGTGAGGGACGGGGGGGCGAGGAGACCCAGTACTTC | CASSPEGEGRGGEETQYF
TRBD1 | few | TRBJ2-3 | TRBV5-1 | TGCGCCAGCGGCCCGGGACAGGGATTTCCTAGCACAGATACGCAGTATTTT | CASGPGQGFPSTDTQYF
TRBD1 | once | TRBJ1-2 | TRBV5-4 | TGTGCCAGCAGCCTGGGACAGGGAGACTATGGCTACACCTTC | CASSLGQGDYGYTF
. | . | TRBJ1-4 | TRBV7-2 | TGTGCCAGCAGCTTCGGGACGGGAGATGAAAAACTGTTTTTT | CASSFGTGDEKLFF
. | few | TRBJ2-7 | TRBV7-2 | TGTGCCAGCAGCTTGGGCCAGGACTACGAGCAGTACTTC | CASSLGQDYEQYF
TRBD2 | . | TRBJ2-3 | TRBV5-1 | TGCGCCAGCACCCTTTCGGGGGGTTGGGAGGGAGATACGCAGTATTTT | CASTLSGGWEGDTQYF
. | . | TRBJ2-5 | TRBV5-4 | TGTGCCAGCAGCCCGCCGGGGGGCCGACAAGAGACCCAGTACTTC | CASSPPGGRQETQYF
. | . | TRBJ1-1 | TRBV9 | TGTGCCAGCAGCGTCGGACAAATCACTGAAGCTTTCTTT | CASSVGQITEAFF
TRBD1 | . | TRBJ1-4 | TRBV25-1 | TGTGCCAGCAGTGATCAGGGGTGGACAGGGGGCCGGAATGAAAAACTGTTTTTT | CASSDQGWTGGRNEKLFF
. | . | TRBJ1-1 | TRBV15 | TGTGCCACCAGCGGGCTAGGACAGACAGCTTTCTTT | CATSGLGQTAFF
. | . | TRBJ2-3 | TRBV7-9 | TGTGCCAGCAGCCCCCAGGGAGATACGCAGTATTTT | CASSPQGDTQYF
. | few | TRBJ1-4 | TRBV19 | TGTGCCAGTAGTATGAAAAACAGGGATGAAAAACTGTTTTTT | CASSMKNRDEKLFF
TRBD1 | . | TRBJ1-2 | TRBV30 | TGTGCCTGGAGTGGGGGACAGGCTCCTTCCTATGGCTACACCTTC | CAWSGGQAPSYGYTF
TRBD1 | once | TRBJ1-2 | TRBV25-1 | TGTGCCAGCATCGGAACAGGGGCTCACAACTATGGCTACACCTTC | CASIGTGAHNYGYTF
. | . | TRBJ2-7 | TRBV7-2 | TGTGCCAGCAGCAGTCTACAGGGTTACGAGCAGTACTTC | CASSSLQGYEQYF
TRBD1 | . | TRBJ1-2 | TRBV30 | TGTGCCTGGAGTGTCCAGGGGGCGACTGGCTACACCTTC | CAWSVQGATGYTF
. | . | TRBJ1-2 | TRBV6-1 | TGTGCCAGCAGTTCCGGGGACTATGGCTACACCTTC | CASSSGDYGYTF
TRBD1 | . | TRBJ1-2 | TRBV29-1 | TGCAGCGTTGCACGGACAGGGAGGCGAAACTATGGCTACACCTTC | CSVARTGRRNYGYTF
TRBD2 | . | TRBJ2-6 | TRBV4-2 | TGTGCCAGCAGCCAAGATCGGGAGGGTGGTGGGGCCAACGTCCTGACTTTC | CASSQDREGGGANVLTF